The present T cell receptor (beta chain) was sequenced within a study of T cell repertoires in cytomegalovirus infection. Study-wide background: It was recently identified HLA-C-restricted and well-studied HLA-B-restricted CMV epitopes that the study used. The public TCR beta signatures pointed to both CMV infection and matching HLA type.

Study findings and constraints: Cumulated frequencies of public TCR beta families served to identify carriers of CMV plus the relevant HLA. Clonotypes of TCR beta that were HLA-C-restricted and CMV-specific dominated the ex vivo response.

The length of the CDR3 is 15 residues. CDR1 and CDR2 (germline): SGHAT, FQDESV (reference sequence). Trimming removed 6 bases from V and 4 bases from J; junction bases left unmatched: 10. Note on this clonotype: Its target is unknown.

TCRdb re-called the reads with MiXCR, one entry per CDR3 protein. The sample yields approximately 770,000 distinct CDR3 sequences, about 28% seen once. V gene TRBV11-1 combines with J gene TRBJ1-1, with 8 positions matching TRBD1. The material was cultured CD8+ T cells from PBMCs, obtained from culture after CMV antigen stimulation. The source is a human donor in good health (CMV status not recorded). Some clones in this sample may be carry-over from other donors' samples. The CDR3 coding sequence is TGTGCCAGCAGGCGAGCGACAGGGGTGGCCACTGAAGCTTTCTTT. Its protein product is CASRRATGVATEAFF.